One sample yielded the 13 T cell receptor beta chains listed below, sequenced in a study of graft-versus-host responses after intestinal transplantation. Method: immunoSEQ multiplex PCR; TCRdb's copy keeps in-frame clones and lacks some. The table has about 18,000 clones, over 35% seen once. The sample consisted of alloreactive CD4+ T cells from a mixed lymphocyte reaction culture, taken before intestinal transplant. Subset meaning: CFSE-low proliferating T cells sorted from roughly six-day pre-transplant mixed lymphocyte reaction (GvH or HvG direction). The origin of the receptors is a human patient who received an intestinal transplant.

The genes are TRBV11-2 and TRBJ2-3, with unresolved D. CDR3 size: 13 residues. V was cut by 1 base and J by 7 bases, with 9 bases left in between. The germline V gene encodes CDR1 SGHAT and CDR2 FQNNGV. The CDR3 sequence is CASSLARSNTQYF. In DNA, the CDR3 is TGTGCCAGCAGCTTAGCTAGGAGCAATACGCAGTATTTT. Full variable domain (missing parts from reference TRBV11-2 and TRBJ2-3): EAGVAQSPRYKIIEKRQSVAFWCNPISGHATLYWYQQILGQGPKLLIQFQNNGVVDDSQLPKDRFSAERLKGVDSTLKIQPAKLEDSAVYLCASSLARSNTQYFGPGTRLTVL.

This chain joins TRBV25-1 and TRBJ1-6, with TRBD1 as a possible D gene (5 bases). Germline V lookup: CDR1 MGHDK, CDR2 SYGVNS. The V gene lost 1 base and the J gene lost 2 bases, with 12 bases spanning the gap. The CDR3 spans 17 residues. CDR3 protein: CASSEWVLGAYNSPLHF. The CDR3 region has the DNA TGTGCCAGCAGTGAATGGGTCCTAGGGGCCTATAATTCACCCCTCCACTTT.

The chain recombines TRBV10-3 with TRBJ2-2, with a tentative D call TRBD2 (6 bases). The germline V and J ends were trimmed by 4 bases and 4 bases, with 10 bases remaining between them. This CDR3 has 14 residues. CDR1 and CDR2 (germline): ENHRY, SYGVKD. In DNA form, the CDR3 reads TGTGCCATCAGTGGGGCGGGACCCACCGGGGAGCTGTTTTTT. Residues: CAISGAGPTGELFF.

The chain has TRBV5-1 and TRBJ2-5; D is undetermined. The CDR3 is made up of 13 amino acids. Germline V CDR1 and CDR2: SGHRS, YFSETQ. V dropped 2 bases and J dropped 5 bases, with 10 bases sitting between them. The CDR3 DNA follows: TGCGCCAGCAGCTTCGGTGGGCGGGAGACCCAGTACTTC. This sequence encodes CASSFGGRETQYF.

The rearrangement uses TRBV21-1 and TRBJ2-5; the D call in the table, TRBD2, was not verified against the DNA. TRBV21-1 is listed as a pseudogene. This CDR3 region has 16 residues. The CDR3 loop is CASSKGGAWQVGTQYF. CDR3 DNA sequence: TGTGCCAGCAGCAAAGGGGGAGCGTGGCAAGTGGGGACCCAGTACTTC.

This clone occurred a few times. The chain recombines TRBV6-6 with TRBJ1-6; a weak D match, TRBD1 (5 bases). V was pared by 8 bases and J by 3 bases, with 11 bases between. Germline V lookup: CDR1 MNHNY, CDR2 SVGAGI (reference sequence). CDR3 length: 14 residues. The CDR3 DNA sequence: TGTGCCAGCGGCCGACAGATCTATAATTCACCCCTCCACTTT. It is translated as CASGRQIYNSPLHF.

A word on this clone: A read error may account for a junction end that differs from germline. The J gene is TRBJ2-1, the V gene TRBV5-1, with D unclear. The germline V gene has CDR1 SGHRS and CDR2 YFSETQ. This CDR3 has 16 amino acids. The CDR3 DNA reads as TGCGCCAGCAGCTTGGCCAGGACCCACTCCAACAATGAGCAGTTCTTC. Translating gives CASSLARTHSNNEQFF.

This chain links TRBV18 with TRBJ2-2; TRBD1 aligns across 7 bases. Germline V gives CDR1 KGHSH, CDR2 LQKENI. The CDR3 sequence is 16 residues long. V shed 0 bases, J shed 8 bases, and the junction held 9 bases outside the gene matches. CDR3 sequence reads: CASSPPLTGDRGELFF. CDR3 in DNA: TGTGCCAGCTCACCACCGCTCACAGGGGATCGAGGGGAGCTGTTTTTT.

This sequence joins TRBV5-1 and TRBJ2-1; 7 bases match TRBD2. The CDR3 extends over 17 amino acids. Losses at the gene ends were 0 bases for V and 0 bases for J; bases not matched to a gene: 6. From germline, CDR1 is SGHRS and CDR2 YFSETQ. CDR3 sequence: CASSLVPRGSSYNEQFF. The CDR3 DNA is TGCGCCAGCAGCTTGGTCCCGCGGGGGTCCTCCTACAATGAGCAGTTCTTC.

This clone was seen a few times. J is TRBJ1-2 and V is TRBV5-1; 7 positions agree with TRBD1. CDR3 length: 14 amino acids. V lost 4 bases to trimming and J lost 2 bases; unmatched junction nucleotides: 5. Germline lookup yields CDR1 SGHRS and CDR2 YFSETQ. CDR3 in amino acids: CASSITGANYGYTF. As DNA, the CDR3 is TGCGCCAGCAGCATAACAGGGGCCAACTATGGCTACACCTTC.

This clone has more than one count but fewer than ten. The chain joins TRBV6-6 to TRBJ1-2, with TRBD1 identical over 8 bases. Germline lookup yields CDR1 MNHNY and CDR2 SVGAGI (reference sequence). The CDR3 sequence is 14 residues long. The trim removed 6 bases at V and 1 base at J, leaving 4 bases unmatched. The CDR3 is CASRAGQGNYGYTF. For the CDR3, the DNA is TGTGCCAGCAGGGCAGGACAGGGTAACTATGGCTACACCTTC.

This chain connects TRBV6-1 to TRBJ2-7; perhaps TRBD2 as D (6 bases). Trimming cost V 6 bases and J 0 bases, with 15 bases left between them. The CDR3 loop spans 15 amino acids. Germline CDR1 is MNHNS and CDR2 is SASEGT. The CDR3 loop is CASRTRRGISYEQYF. The CDR3 bases are TGTGCCAGCAGAACGAGACGGGGGATCTCCTACGAGCAGTACTTC.

The V call is TRBV5-8, the J call TRBJ1-2; 11 positions agree with TRBD1. V dropped 4 bases and J dropped 6; count of bases not matched to a gene: 2. The CDR3 is made up of 13 amino acids. Germline CDR1 and CDR2: SGHTS and YDEGEE. CDR3 in DNA: TGTGCCAGCAGCGGGGACAGGGGGAATGGCTACACCTTC. Protein product: CASSGDRGNGYTF.